This TCR beta chain was identified in a study of T-cell reconstitution after alpha-beta-depleted transplantation in children (dated by TCRdb to the mid-2010s). Study-level background: T-cell immune reconstitution after TCRalphabeta/CD19-depleted allogeneic hematopoietic cell transplantation in children was quantitatively tracked in the study by means of TCR repertoire profiling.

For this clonotype: Which antigen it targets is not known. No much larger clone exists at a distance of one base, and base qualities are not known.

Libraries were constructed by PCR. The sequencing machine was an Illumina HiSeq 2500. Molecular barcoding was employed in the preparation of TCR libraries, with unique molecular identifiers being used to normalize TCRbeta repertoire quantification. Using fastp trimming at Q25 and MiXCR clonotype assembly, TCRdb reanalyzed the public sequencing data and kept in-frame beta chains. Rows with a matching CDR3 protein are joined into one entry that keeps the most common DNA and genes. The sample table contains fewer than 400,000 distinct CDR3 sequences; only one count was recorded for 20% of them. The top ten hold 3% to 4.5% of the sample. From cysteine to phenylalanine, the CDR3 is 15 amino acids long. Just the 45-base CDR3 DNA is kept, in frame starting at base 1. CDR1 SGHAT and CDR2 FQNNGV were looked up in the germline V gene. The germline V and J ends show losses of 0 bases and 4 bases respectively, and no gene match explains 3 bases of the junction.

This specimen consisted of PBMCs from the stem cell graft donor, obtained from the stem cell graft. The TCR originated in a human donor who donated a stem cell graft to a child with acute myeloid leukemia. The chain joins TRBV11-2 to TRBJ1-3; a stretch of 7 junction bases matches TRBD1. The CDR3 here reads CASSLETGSGNTIYF. The nucleotide sequence reads as follows: TGTGCCAGCAGCTTAGAGACAGGGTCAGGAAACACCATATATTTT.